This T cell receptor beta chain was obtained from a study of T cells in narcolepsy. Whole-study context: Healthy controls were enrolled alongside patients with narcolepsy type 1 or type 2. General study points: Autoreactive clone sequences were missing from some blood memory CD4+ repertoires. Same-patient CSF and blood CD4+ T cell clonotypes included HCRT-specific and TRIB2-specific autoreactive ones. Healthy controls reportedly lacked the autoreactive clonotypes serially found in patients' blood.

As regards this clone: The antigen is undetermined.

The method was immunoSEQ multiplex PCR; TCRdb's version includes in-frame clones alone and lacks a portion of them. The table lists 32,000 or so clones, roughly three quarters of them singletons. Germline V gene data show CDR1 as LNHDA and CDR2 as SQIVND (reference sequence). The ends lost 5 bases at V and 11 bases at J; junction bases unmatched: 10. The CDR3 extends over 13 amino acids. This clonotype was sampled from a human donor in good health. The V call is TRBV19, the J call TRBJ2-5, with TRBD2 identical over 8 bases. Sequencing was carried out using memory (CD45RA-) CD4+ T cells from blood. Here the CDR3 reads CASSPAGVREQYF. CDR3 DNA: TGTGCCAGTAGTCCAGCGGGAGTGAGGGAGCAGTACTTC.